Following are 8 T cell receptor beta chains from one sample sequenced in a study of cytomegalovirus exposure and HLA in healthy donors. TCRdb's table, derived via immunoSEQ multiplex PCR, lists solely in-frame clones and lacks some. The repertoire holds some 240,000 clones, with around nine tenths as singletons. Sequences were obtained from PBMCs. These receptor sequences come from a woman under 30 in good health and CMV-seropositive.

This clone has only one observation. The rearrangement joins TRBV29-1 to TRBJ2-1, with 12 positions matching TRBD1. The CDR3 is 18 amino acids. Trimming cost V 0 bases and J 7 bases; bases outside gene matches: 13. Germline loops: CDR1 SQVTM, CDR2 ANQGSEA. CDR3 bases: TGCAGCGTTGAAGATAGGTGGGGGGGACAGGGGGCGAAAAATGAGCAGTTCTTC. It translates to CSVEDRWGGQGAKNEQFF.

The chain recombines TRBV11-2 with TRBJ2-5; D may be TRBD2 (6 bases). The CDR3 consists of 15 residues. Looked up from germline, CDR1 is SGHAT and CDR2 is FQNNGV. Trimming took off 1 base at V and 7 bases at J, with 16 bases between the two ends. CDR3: CASSLAGDFGGTQYF. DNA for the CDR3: TGTGCCAGCAGCTTAGCGGGAGATTTTGGGGGGACCCAGTACTTC.

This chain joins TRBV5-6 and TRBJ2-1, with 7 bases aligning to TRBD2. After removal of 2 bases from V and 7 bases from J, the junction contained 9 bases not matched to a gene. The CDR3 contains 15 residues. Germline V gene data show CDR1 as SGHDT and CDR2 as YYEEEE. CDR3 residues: CASSFLGEGRNEQFF. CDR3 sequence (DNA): TGTGCCAGCAGCTTTTTGGGGGAGGGCCGAAATGAGCAGTTCTTC.

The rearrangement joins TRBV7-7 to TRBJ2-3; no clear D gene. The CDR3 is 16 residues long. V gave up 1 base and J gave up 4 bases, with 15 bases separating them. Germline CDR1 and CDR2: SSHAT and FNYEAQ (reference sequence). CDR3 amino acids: CASSLGMGTASDTQYF. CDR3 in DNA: TGTGCCAGCAGCTTAGGTATGGGCACTGCATCAGATACGCAGTATTTT.

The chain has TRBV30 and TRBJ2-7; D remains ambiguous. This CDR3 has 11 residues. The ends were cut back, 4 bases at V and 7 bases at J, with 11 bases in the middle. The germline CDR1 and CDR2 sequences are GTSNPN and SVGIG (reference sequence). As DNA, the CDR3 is TGTGCCTGGACCCACACCGGGGAGCAGTACTTC. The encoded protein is CAWTHTGEQYF. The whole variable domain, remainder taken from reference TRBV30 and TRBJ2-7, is SQTIHQWPATLVQPVGSPLSLECTVEGTSNPNLYWYRQAAGRGLQLLFYSVGIGQISSEVPQNLSASRPQDRQFILSSKKLLLSDSGFYLCAWTHTGEQYFGPGTRLTVT.

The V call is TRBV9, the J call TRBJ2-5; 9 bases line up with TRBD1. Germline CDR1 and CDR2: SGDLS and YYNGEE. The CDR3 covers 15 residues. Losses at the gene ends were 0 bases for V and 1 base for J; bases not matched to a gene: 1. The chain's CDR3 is CASSVGTGVQETQYF. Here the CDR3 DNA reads TGTGCCAGCAGCGTAGGGACAGGGGTCCAAGAGACCCAGTACTTC.

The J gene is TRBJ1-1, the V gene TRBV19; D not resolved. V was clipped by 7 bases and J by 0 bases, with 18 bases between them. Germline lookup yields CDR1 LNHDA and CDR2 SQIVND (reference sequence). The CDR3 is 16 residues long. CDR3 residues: CASNGPLILMNTEAFF. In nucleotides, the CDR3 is TGTGCCAGTAACGGTCCGCTGATCCTCATGAACACTGAAGCTTTCTTT.

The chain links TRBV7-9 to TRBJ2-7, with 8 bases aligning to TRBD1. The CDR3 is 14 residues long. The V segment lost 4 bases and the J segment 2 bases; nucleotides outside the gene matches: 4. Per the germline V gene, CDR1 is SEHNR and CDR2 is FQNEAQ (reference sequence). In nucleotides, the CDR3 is TGTGCCAGCAGCTCCAGACAGGGGACCTACGAGCAGTACTTC. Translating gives CASSSRQGTYEQYF.